The clone carrying this T cell receptor beta chain came up a few times. Its matching antigen is unknown. The germline gene is not matched at one end of the junction; a read error may be the cause. This specimen comes from a study of beta chain features in type 1 diabetes. Turning to the study itself: Healthy donors and patients showed comparable age, gender and cell yields. Study findings and constraints: Any HLA type influence on TCRB rearrangement was left unresolved here. Overrepresentation of cells with high TCR expression could result from cDNA sequencing. Insertions at VDJ junctions were less frequent in type 1 diabetes patients. These patients also deleted more nucleotides at the same junctions.

Expressed TCRB transcripts were sequenced after all isolated RNA was converted to cDNA. TCRdb's copy holds only in-frame clones and misses some; the assay was immunoSEQ multiplex PCR. The repertoire has some 44,000 clones, roughly 49% of them found once; the top ten carry 2% to 2.5%. Sequenced: Tregs from blood. This TCR was sampled from a woman aged 18 to 35 in good health.

The CDR3 is CASSPRPGLHTDTQYF. The CDR3 DNA sequence: TGTGCCAGCAGCCCTAGACCGGGACTTCACACAGATACGCAGTATTTT. This rearrangement joins TRBV4-1 to TRBJ2-3, with a tentative D call TRBD2 (6 bases). Germline CDR1 is MGHRA and CDR2 is YSYEKL. CDR3 length: 16 residues.